Sequencing of this T cell receptor (beta chain) was carried out in a study of T cell responses to AZD1222 COVID-19 vaccine (dated by TCRdb to the early 2020s). In terms of the full investigation: A total of over 230 trial participants underwent TCR sequencing, of whom about 200 received two doses of AZD1222 and about 25 received two doses of the MenACWY control vaccine. Trial participants were enrolled by age into subgroups of 18-55, 56-69 and 70-plus years, and about 150, 27 and 61 TCR-sequenced participants, respectively, were included in these subgroups. The study at large found these results: The 56-69-year group was small, and its depth increase did not reach significance, likely because of low power. No day 14 peak-response samples were available, so repertoires were characterized only after the peak T cell response. Only a handful of AZD1222 recipients were SARS-CoV-2 seropositive at baseline, limiting conclusions about previously exposed vaccinees. Most participants were white British and females outnumbered males, and the authors suggested that clonal diversity may have been underestimated. Reportedly, almost half of the unique spike-specific TCRs recognized epitopes lying outside the regions that are mutated in the B.1.351 and B.1.1.7 variants. After two AZD1222 doses, spike-specific TCR breadth and depth were significantly higher than at day 0 and than in MenACWY recipients. The vaccine-associated CD4 TCRs covered the entire spike protein, and the dominant responses fell in regions 160-218 and 743-854.

The germline V gene yields KGHSH for CDR1 and LQKENI for CDR2. From cysteine to phenylalanine, the CDR3 is 13 amino acids long. Only CDR3 DNA remains: 39 bases, in frame from the first base. The V end loses 7 bases and the J end loses 0 bases, and a stretch of 9 bases separates them. The CDR3 regions of human TCRbeta chains were analyzed by immunosequencing. As for how the authors treated the data: TCRs in the repertoires were compared against a reference library of SARS-CoV-2-specific TCRs that had been generated with the MIRA antigen-specificity platform. Breadth meant the fraction of unique TCRs that were SARS-CoV-2-associated, whereas depth meant the fraction of total T cells that were SARS-CoV-2-associated. Using the MIRA data, each spike-specific TCR was mapped to the spike region that the TCR reacts to and placed in a CD4 or CD8 class. Log10-transformed breadth and depth values were compared by one-way ANOVA with Sidak's multiple comparisons tests. In TCRdb, the immuneACCESS table is reduced to in-frame sequences with V and J assigned. These tables do not hold every clone; where another copy was compared, an unresolved V gene accounts for under half, and the others remain unexplained. From that table come the V and J calls and clone size; the DNA was used to work out D and trimming. This sample lists about 19,000 clones; roughly 76% were detected once. Around 20% of the sample rests with the top ten.

The time point label corresponds to: about 28 days (+/-7) after the second vaccine dose. Because spike-specific TCR depth and breadth did not differ between the two schedules, AZD1222 recipients who got a second dose at roughly 4 weeks were pooled with those who got a second dose at roughly 12 weeks. Vaccinee samples were obtained from the UK trials COV001 and COV002, which included a single-blind randomized controlled phase 2/3 trial of AZD1222 (ChAdOx1 nCoV-19) in healthy adults. Trial participant PBMC samples were collected at day 0 and day 28 after the second dose for TCRbeta chain sequencing. This clone was detected only once. Its target antigen remains unknown. No clone much larger than this one lies a single base away; base qualities are absent.

The TCR originated in an adult who received the AZD1222 COVID-19 vaccine. This material consisted of peripheral blood, taken 28 days after the second AZD1222 dose. Recombination joined TRBV18 with TRBJ1-1; TRBD1 is possibly the D segment (5 matching bases). The CDR3 protein is CASLRQMNTEAFF. The nucleotides are TGTGCCAGCTTGAGACAGATGAACACTGAAGCTTTCTTT.